Following are 28 T cell receptor beta chains from one sample sequenced in a study of blood T cell repertoires in COVID-19. The assay was immunoSEQ multiplex PCR, and TCRdb's table has in-frame clones only and misses some. The sample carries roughly 300,000 clones, 81% recorded once. Sequenced: peripheral blood. The receptors originated from a woman in her fifties or sixties with active or convalescent COVID-19.

Comment on this clone: Distinct nucleotide sequences in the sample also encode this CDR3. The J gene is TRBJ1-5, the V gene TRBV9; D possibly corresponds to TRBD1 (5 bases). V was trimmed by 0 bases and J by 1 base, leaving 8 bases between them. The CDR3 contains 15 residues. The germline gives CDR1 SGDLS, CDR2 YYNGEE. CDR3 coding DNA: TGTGCCAGCAGCGTAGCCGGGGGAAGCAATCAGCCCCAGCATTTT. As protein: CASSVAGGSNQPQHF. Supplemented by reference TRBV9 and TRBJ1-5, the full variable domain reads DSGVTQTPKHLITATGQRVTLRCSPRSGDLSVYWYQQSLDQGLQFLIQYYNGEERAKGNILERFSAQQFPDLHSELNLSSLELGDSALYFCASSVAGGSNQPQHFGDGTRLSIL.

The table lists this clone with a count of one. This chain connects TRBV15 to TRBJ1-5; D is uncertain. CDR3 length: 15 residues. Trimming took 0 bases from V and 0 from J, leaving 6 bases between them. CDR1 LNHNV and CDR2 YYDKDF come from the germline V gene (reference sequence). The CDR3 bases are TGTGCCACCAGCAGAGATCCGGGTAGCAATCAGCCCCAGCATTTT. It is translated as CATSRDPGSNQPQHF.

This sequence joins TRBV10-3 and TRBJ1-2, with D perhaps TRBD1 (5 bases). V was cut by 6 bases and J by 1 base, with 15 bases left in between. Germline values: CDR1 ENHRY, CDR2 SYGVKD. The CDR3 covers 15 residues. The DNA for the CDR3 is TGTGCCATCAGGAATGGAGGGGATGATAACTATGGCTACACCTTC. Translating gives CAIRNGGDDNYGYTF.

This rearrangement joins TRBV29-1 to TRBJ1-1; 7 bases align to TRBD1. With 4 bases clipped from V and 8 bases from J, the junction kept 7 bases outside the gene matches. CDR1 and CDR2 (germline): SQVTM, ANQGSEA. The CDR3 extends over 12 amino acids. Written as DNA, the CDR3 is TGCAGCGTTGGGACAGGTATGAGCGAAGCTTTCTTT. It is translated as CSVGTGMSEAFF.

The rearrangement links TRBV7-9 to TRBJ2-4; weak D call: TRBD1 (6 bases). The CDR3 contains 15 residues. The germline CDR1 and CDR2 sequences are SEHNR and FQNEAQ (reference sequence). With 1 base removed from V and 0 bases from J, the gap between germline ends came to 7 bases. The CDR3 sequence: CASSLEGVAKNIQYF. The CDR3 DNA reads TGTGCCAGCAGCTTAGAGGGGGTAGCCAAAAACATTCAGTACTTC.

This clone was counted once. J is TRBJ1-1 and V is TRBV6-5; TRBD1 aligns across 10 bases. Per germline, CDR1 MNHEY and CDR2 SVGAGI. V gave up 6 bases and J gave up 7 bases; unmatched junction bases: 5. The CDR3 runs to 13 residues. CDR3 bases: TGTGCCAGCAGGTCGGACAGGGGGTTTGAAGCTTTCTTT. Translation gives CASRSDRGFEAFF.

The chain has TRBV19 and TRBJ2-7; 7 bases fit TRBD2. In germline, CDR1 is LNHDA, CDR2 SQIVND (reference sequence). Trimming took 4 bases from V and 2 from J; bases not matched to a gene: 14. The CDR3 covers 17 residues. CDR3 sequence: CASSTRGTTRGTYEQYF. DNA for the CDR3: TGTGCCAGTAGTACTAGGGGTACGACGCGGGGGACCTACGAGCAGTACTTC. The whole variable domain, filled in from reference TRBV19 and TRBJ2-7, reads DGGITQSPKYLFRKEGQNVTLSCEQNLNHDAMYWYRQDPGQGLRLIYYSQIVNDFQKGDIAEGYSVSREKKESFPLTVTSAQKNPTAFYLCASSTRGTTRGTYEQYFGPGTRLTVT.

This chain connects TRBV5-1 to TRBJ2-7; D call uncertain. This CDR3 comprises 15 residues. V lost 4 bases to trimming and J lost 6 bases, with 20 bases between them. Germline loops: CDR1 SGHRS, CDR2 YFSETQ. CDR3 coding DNA: TGCGCCAGCAGCCGAGCCGGAACAGCCACCGGCGAGCAGTACTTC. Its protein is CASSRAGTATGEQYF. Filled out from reference TRBV5-1 and TRBJ2-7, the complete variable domain reads KAGVTQTPRYLIKTRGQQVTLSCSPISGHRSVSWYQQTPGQGLQFLFEYFSETQRNKGNFPGRFSGRQFSNSRSEMNVSTLELGDSALYLCASSRAGTATGEQYFGPGTRLTVT.

The gene calls are TRBV12-3 or TRBV12-4 and TRBJ2-7, with TRBD2 identical over 8 bases. CDR3 length equals 13 residues. V lost 6 bases and J lost 10; bases outside the gene matches: 11. CDR3 residues: CASSQSTGGPQYF. The CDR3 DNA is TGTGCCAGCAGCCAATCCACGGGGGGGCCCCAGTACTTC.

The gene calls are TRBV2 and TRBJ1-4, with 11 bases matching TRBD1. This CDR3 has 17 amino acids. V trimming: 10 bases; J trimming: 1 base; junction bases outside the gene matches: 11. Germline V CDR1 and CDR2: SNHLY, FYNNEI. The CDR3 DNA reads TGTGCCACCCCGGGACAGGGGGGATTGGGAACTAATGAAAAACTGTTTTTT. This codes for CATPGQGGLGTNEKLFF.

This clone was detected only once. The CDR3 region is CASSVGLAGARTDTQYF. CDR3 DNA: TGCGCCAGCAGCGTAGGACTAGCGGGGGCGCGCACAGATACGCAGTATTTT. The V call is TRBV5-1, the J call TRBJ2-3; TRBD2 aligns across 13 bases. Germline CDR1 SGHRS, CDR2 YFSETQ. This CDR3 has 17 amino acids. J lost 1 base, V lost 4 bases, and 6 bases had no gene match.

The chain carries TRBV10-3 and TRBJ2-1, with a tentative D call TRBD2 (6 bases). Per germline, CDR1 ENHRY and CDR2 SYGVKD. The CDR3 loop spans 14 amino acids. Trimming cost V 7 bases and J 7 bases, with 17 bases left between them. CDR3 loop: CAITGRLDGNEQFF. As DNA, the CDR3 is TGTGCCATCACGGGCCGACTAGACGGGAATGAGCAGTTCTTC.

This chain connects TRBV19 to TRBJ1-1; 8 bases are a match to TRBD1. The CDR3 contains 14 residues. The V gene end was trimmed by 5 bases and the J gene end by 2 bases; junction bases not matched to a gene: 4. The germline gives CDR1 LNHDA, CDR2 SQIVND (reference sequence). CDR3 DNA sequence: TGTGCCAGTAGTTATCAGGGGGCTAACACTGAAGCTTTCTTT. Translated: CASSYQGANTEAFF.

The V call is TRBV3-1 (or the pseudogene TRBV3-2), the J call TRBJ1-4; D gene uncertain. V was shortened by 5 bases and J by 4 bases, with 20 bases between the two germline ends. Germline lookup yields CDR1 LGHDT and CDR2 YNNKEL (reference sequence). The CDR3 runs 17 residues. The CDR3 region is CASSIPHSPYFNEKLFF. The CDR3 DNA reads as TGTGCCAGCAGCATACCGCACAGTCCGTACTTTAATGAAAAACTGTTTTTT.

The gene calls are TRBV9 and TRBJ2-5, with 7 bases fitting TRBD1. This CDR3 contains 19 residues. The J segment lost 0 bases and the V segment lost 0 bases, leaving 14 bases of the junction unmatched. Per the germline V gene, CDR1 is SGDLS and CDR2 is YYNGEE. As DNA, the CDR3 is TGTGCCAGCAGCGTAGCACCCCACTTACAGGGGACGTACCAAGAGACCCAGTACTTC. This codes for CASSVAPHLQGTYQETQYF.

This clone was found a few times. The rearrangement uses TRBV12-5 and TRBJ1-4; D is possibly TRBD1 (6 bases). Germline CDR1 reads LGHNT; CDR2 reads FRNRAP. V was trimmed by 6 bases and J by 3 bases, leaving 17 bases between them. This CDR3 has 16 amino acids. The CDR3 protein is CASGHLTGPPNEKLFF. DNA for the CDR3: TGTGCTAGTGGCCACCTCACAGGGCCCCCTAATGAAAAACTGTTTTTT.

The J gene is TRBJ1-6, the V gene TRBV12-3 or TRBV12-4; perhaps TRBD1 as D (6 bases). With 3 bases removed from V and 10 bases from J, the gap between germline ends came to 10 bases. The CDR3 length is 13 residues. The CDR3, as DNA: TGTGCCAGCAGTTTCACAGGGAAGTCACCCCTCCACTTT. Protein: CASSFTGKSPLHF.

The rearrangement joins TRBV5-4 to TRBJ2-5; D call uncertain. Trimming cost V 6 bases and J 7 bases, with 19 bases left between them. This CDR3 has 14 amino acids. Germline-derived CDR1 and CDR2 are SGHNT and YYREEE (reference sequence). This CDR3 is CASTTPENRGTQYF. The CDR3, as DNA: TGTGCCAGCACTACCCCTGAGAATAGAGGGACCCAGTACTTC.

V usage is TRBV12-5 and J usage is TRBJ2-7; TRBD2 matches 8 bases. The CDR3 is 21 amino acids. From germline, CDR1 is LGHNT and CDR2 FRNRAP. After removal of 0 bases from V and 1 base from J, the junction contained 20 bases not matched to a gene. The CDR3 sequence: CASGLVLGTTTQRGSSYEQYF. The CDR3 DNA is TGTGCTAGTGGTTTGGTACTCGGCACCACGACCCAGCGGGGGTCGTCCTACGAGCAGTACTTC. The whole variable domain, remainder taken from reference TRBV12-5 and TRBJ2-7, is DARVTQTPRHKVTEMGQEVTMRCQPILGHNTVFWYRQTMMQGLELLAYFRNRAPLDDSGMPKDRFSAEMPDATLATLKIQPSEPRDSAVYFCASGLVLGTTTQRGSSYEQYFGPGTRLTVT.

This clone was observed a handful of times. The chain uses TRBV7-9 and TRBJ1-2; D is ambiguous. Germline V gene data show CDR1 as SEHNR and CDR2 as FQNEAQ (reference sequence). The CDR3 sequence is 14 residues long. V lost 5 bases to trimming and J lost 0 bases, with 10 bases between them. The DNA of the CDR3 is TGTGCCAGCAGCACGGACTTGCCTAACTATGGCTACACCTTC. The encoded protein is CASSTDLPNYGYTF.

The chain carries TRBV2 and TRBJ1-1; weak D call: TRBD1 (5 bases). V lost 1 base and J lost 3, with 9 bases in between. The CDR3 spans 14 residues. Per the germline V gene, CDR1 is SNHLY and CDR2 is FYNNEI. CDR3 sequence: CASSEGGAHTEAFF. For the CDR3, the DNA is TGTGCCAGCAGTGAAGGGGGCGCGCACACTGAAGCTTTCTTT.

The CDR3 coding sequence is TGTGCCACCAGTGATTTACCCGGGACTGGTCCTATTAATGAAAAACTGTTTTTT. Its protein is CATSDLPGTGPINEKLFF. This sequence joins TRBV24-1 and TRBJ1-4, with D perhaps TRBD1 (5 bases). The CDR3 runs 18 residues. Germline CDR1 and CDR2: KGHDR and SFDVKD. The V gene lost 1 base and the J gene lost 4 bases, with 18 bases spanning the gap.

The rearrangement links TRBV27 to TRBJ1-5; 10 nucleotides line up with TRBD1. The CDR3 consists of 16 residues. Trimming at V came to 3 bases and at J to 4 bases, leaving 6 bases not matched to a gene. The germline CDR1 and CDR2 sequences are MNHEY and SMNVEV (reference sequence). The DNA of the CDR3 is TGTGCCAGCAGTTTGTCGACAGGGGGCGCGAATCAGCCCCAGCATTTT. Its translation is CASSLSTGGANQPQHF.

This rearrangement joins TRBV7-8 to TRBJ2-7; D might be TRBD1 (6 bases). Germline loops: CDR1 SGHVS, CDR2 FQNEAQ. V was trimmed by 0 bases and J by 5 bases, leaving 20 bases between them. The CDR3 is 17 amino acids. The CDR3 reads CASSLAAVAGARNEQYF. The CDR3 bases are TGTGCCAGCAGCTTAGCGGCGGTGGCAGGGGCGCGAAACGAGCAGTACTTC.

The chain recombines TRBV7-3 with TRBJ2-3, with 10 bases lining up with TRBD2. Per germline, CDR1 SGHTA and CDR2 FQGTGA. This CDR3 is built from 16 residues. The V segment lost 2 bases and the J segment 4 bases; nucleotides outside the gene matches: 6. This CDR3 is CASSLRPLAGADTQYF. The CDR3 DNA reads as TGTGCCAGCAGCTTACGCCCCCTAGCGGGGGCAGATACGCAGTATTTT.

V and J are TRBV6-1 and TRBJ2-4, with TRBD2 as a possible D gene (6 bases). Germline values: CDR1 MNHNS, CDR2 SASEGT. The CDR3 has 16 amino acids. V was clipped by 0 bases and J by 0 bases, with 9 bases between them. The CDR3, as DNA: TGTGCCAGCAGTGAAGCGCTAGCGCTAGCCAAAAACATTCAGTACTTC. It codes for CASSEALALAKNIQYF.

This rearrangement joins TRBV7-3 to TRBJ2-3; D may be TRBD2 (5 bases). The CDR3 is 14 amino acids. Germline V gene data show CDR1 as SGHTA and CDR2 as FQGTGA. Between the trimmed V and J ends, which lost 4 bases and 2 bases, there was a span of 10 bases. This CDR3 reads CASSSRGYTDTQYF. The CDR3 nucleotides read TGTGCCAGCAGCTCCCGGGGTTACACAGATACGCAGTATTTT.

The rearrangement uses TRBV19 and TRBJ2-1; 9 bases match TRBD1. Germline V CDR1 and CDR2: LNHDA, SQIVND (reference sequence). V gave up 2 bases and J gave up 7 bases; unmatched junction bases: 9. This CDR3 spans 16 amino acids. The CDR3 region is CASSIIDRGMRNEQFF. CDR3 in DNA: TGTGCCAGTAGTATAATAGACAGGGGGATGAGGAATGAGCAGTTCTTC.